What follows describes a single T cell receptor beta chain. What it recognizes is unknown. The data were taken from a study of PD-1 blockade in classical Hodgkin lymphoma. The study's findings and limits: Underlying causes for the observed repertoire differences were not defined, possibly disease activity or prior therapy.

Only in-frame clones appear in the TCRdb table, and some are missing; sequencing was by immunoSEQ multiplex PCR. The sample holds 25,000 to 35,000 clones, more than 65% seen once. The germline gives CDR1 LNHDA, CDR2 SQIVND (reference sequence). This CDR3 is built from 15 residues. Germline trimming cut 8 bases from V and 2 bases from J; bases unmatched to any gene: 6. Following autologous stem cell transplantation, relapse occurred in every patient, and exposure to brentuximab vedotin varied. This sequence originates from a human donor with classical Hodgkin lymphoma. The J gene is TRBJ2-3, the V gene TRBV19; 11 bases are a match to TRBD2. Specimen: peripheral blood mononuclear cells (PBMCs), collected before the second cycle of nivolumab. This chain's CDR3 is CASSLAGEFTDTQYF. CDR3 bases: TGTGCCAGTTCACTAGCGGGGGAGTTCACAGATACGCAGTATTTT.